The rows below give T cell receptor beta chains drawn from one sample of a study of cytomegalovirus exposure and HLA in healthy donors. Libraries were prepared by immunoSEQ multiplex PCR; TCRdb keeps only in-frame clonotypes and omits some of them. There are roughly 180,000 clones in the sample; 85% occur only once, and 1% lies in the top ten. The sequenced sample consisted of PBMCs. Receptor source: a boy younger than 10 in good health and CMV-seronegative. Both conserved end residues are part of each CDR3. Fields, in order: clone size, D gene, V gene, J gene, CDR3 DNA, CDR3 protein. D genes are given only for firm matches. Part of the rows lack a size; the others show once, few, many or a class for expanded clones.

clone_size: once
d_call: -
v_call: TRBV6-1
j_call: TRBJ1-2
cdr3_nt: TGTGCCAGCATTCCGGCGGGAACCTATGGCTACACCTTC
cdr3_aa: CASIPAGTYGYTF

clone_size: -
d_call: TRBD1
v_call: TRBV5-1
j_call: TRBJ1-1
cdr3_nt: TGCGCCAGCAGCCTCCGCACTACAGGGGACACTGAAGCTTTCTTT
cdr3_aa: CASSLRTTGDTEAFF

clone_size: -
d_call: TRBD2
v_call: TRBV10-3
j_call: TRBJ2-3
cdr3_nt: TGTGCCATCAGTGAGTACGGGGGGAGCACAGATACGCAGTATTTT
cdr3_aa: CAISEYGGSTDTQYF

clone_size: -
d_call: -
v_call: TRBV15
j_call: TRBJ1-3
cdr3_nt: TGTGCCACCAGCAGCCCCCCGCGGCAAACTCCGGATGGCACCATATATTTT
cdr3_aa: CATSSPPRQTPDGTIYF

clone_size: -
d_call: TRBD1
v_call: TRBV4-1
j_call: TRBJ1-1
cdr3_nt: TGCGCCAGCAGCCGTAGGGGGACAGAGAACACTGAAGCTTTCTTT
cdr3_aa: CASSRRGTENTEAFF

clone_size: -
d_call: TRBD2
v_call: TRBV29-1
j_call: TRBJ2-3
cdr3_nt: TGCAGCGTTGAATGGCTAGCGGGAGATACGCAGTATTTT
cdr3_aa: CSVEWLAGDTQYF

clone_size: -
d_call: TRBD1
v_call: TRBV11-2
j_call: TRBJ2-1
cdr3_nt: TGTGCCAGCAGTTCGGACAGGACCTACAATGAGCAGTTCTTC
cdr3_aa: CASSSDRTYNEQFF

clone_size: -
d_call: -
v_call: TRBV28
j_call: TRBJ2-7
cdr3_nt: TGTGCCAGCACCCCTGGCAGGTCCTACGAGCAGTACTTC
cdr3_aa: CASTPGRSYEQYF

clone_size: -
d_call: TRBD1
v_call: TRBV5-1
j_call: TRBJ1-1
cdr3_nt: TGCGCCAGCAGCTTGATCGGGACAGGGGCCGCGAACACTGAAGCTTTCTTT
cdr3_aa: CASSLIGTGAANTEAFF

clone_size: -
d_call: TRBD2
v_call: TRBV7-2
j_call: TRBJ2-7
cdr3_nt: TGTGCCAGCAGCTCTTTGACTAGCGGGAAAATCTACGAGCAGTACTTC
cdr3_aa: CASSSLTSGKIYEQYF

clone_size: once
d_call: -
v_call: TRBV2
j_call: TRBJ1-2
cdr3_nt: TGTGCCAGCAGTGAGTTTAGTCGGACTAAGTATGGCTACACCTTC
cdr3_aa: CASSEFSRTKYGYTF

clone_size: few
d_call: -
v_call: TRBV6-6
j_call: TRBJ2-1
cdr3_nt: TGTGCCAGCAGCCAGGGCAATGAGCAGTTCTTC
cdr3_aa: CASSQGNEQFF

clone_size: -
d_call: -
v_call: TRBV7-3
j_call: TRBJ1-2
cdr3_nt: TGTGCCAGCAGCTTAAAGCGGCTGATTCTCCGAAGAAACTATGGCTACACCTTC
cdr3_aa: CASSLKRLILRRNYGYTF

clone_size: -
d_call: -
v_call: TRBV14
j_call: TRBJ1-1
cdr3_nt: TGTGCCAGCAGCTTTTGGTCAGGGGTGAACACTGAAGCTTTCTTT
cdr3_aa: CASSFWSGVNTEAFF

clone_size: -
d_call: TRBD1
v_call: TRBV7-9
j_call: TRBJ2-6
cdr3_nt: TGTGCCAGCAGCTCAGGACAGGGAGAGGCTGGGGCCAACGTCCTGACTTTC
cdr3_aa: CASSSGQGEAGANVLTF

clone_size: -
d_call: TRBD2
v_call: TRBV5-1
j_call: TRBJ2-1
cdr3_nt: TGCGCCAGCTCGCCTTTAGCGGGAGGGGAGCATGAGCAGTTCTTC
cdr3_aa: CASSPLAGGEHEQFF

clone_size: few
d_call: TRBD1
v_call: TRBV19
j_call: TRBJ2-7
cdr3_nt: TGTGCCAGTAGTATACGGGACAGGGGACGGGAGCAGTACTTC
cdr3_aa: CASSIRDRGREQYF

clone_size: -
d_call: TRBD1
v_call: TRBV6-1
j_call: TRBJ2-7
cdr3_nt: TGTGCCAGCAGTGATTACGACAGGGGAGAATTAATCTACGAGCAGTACTTC
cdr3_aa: CASSDYDRGELIYEQYF

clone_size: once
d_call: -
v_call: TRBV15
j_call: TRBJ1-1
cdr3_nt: TGTGCCACCAGCAGAGACAGGGTAAGCACTGAAGCTTTCTTT
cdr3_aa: CATSRDRVSTEAFF

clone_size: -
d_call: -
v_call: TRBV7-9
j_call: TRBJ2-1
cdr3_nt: TGTGCCAGCAGCTTAGGCTCGGACAGCAATGAGCAGTTCTTC
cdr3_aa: CASSLGSDSNEQFF

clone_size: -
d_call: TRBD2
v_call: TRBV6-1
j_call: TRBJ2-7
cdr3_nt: TGTGCCAGCAGTGGGGGACTAGCGGTCCACTACGAGCAGTACTTC
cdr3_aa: CASSGGLAVHYEQYF

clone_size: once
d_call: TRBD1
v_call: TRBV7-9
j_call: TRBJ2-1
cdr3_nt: TGTGCCAGCAGCTTCCCGGACAGGGGGGTGGATGAGCAGTTCTTC
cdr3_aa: CASSFPDRGVDEQFF

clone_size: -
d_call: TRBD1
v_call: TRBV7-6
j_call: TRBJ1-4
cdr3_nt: TGTGCCAGCAGCTTATCGACAGGGGGAGGGGAAAAACTGTTTTTT
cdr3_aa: CASSLSTGGGEKLFF

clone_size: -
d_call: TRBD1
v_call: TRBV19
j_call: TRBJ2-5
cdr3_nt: TGTGCCAGTAGTACCGGACAGGGGGCCGGGGAGACCCAGTACTTC
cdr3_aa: CASSTGQGAGETQYF

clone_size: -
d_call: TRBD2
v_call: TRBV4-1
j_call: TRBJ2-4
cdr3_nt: TGCGCCAGCAGCCAAGGGACTAGCGGATGGGTAGCCAAAAACATTCAGTACTTC
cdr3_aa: CASSQGTSGWVAKNIQYF

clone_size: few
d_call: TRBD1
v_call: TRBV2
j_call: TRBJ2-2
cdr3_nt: TGTGCCAGCAGCCGGACAGGGAATGCCGGGGAGCTGTTTTTT
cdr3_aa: CASSRTGNAGELFF

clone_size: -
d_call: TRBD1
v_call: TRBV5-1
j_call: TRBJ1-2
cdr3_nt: TGCGCCAGCAGCTTAGACAGGGCTGTCTATGGCTACACCTTC
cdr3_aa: CASSLDRAVYGYTF

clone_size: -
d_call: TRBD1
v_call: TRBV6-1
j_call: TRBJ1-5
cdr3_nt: TGTGCCAGCGGGACGGACAGGAGGCAGCCCCAGCATTTT
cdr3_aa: CASGTDRRQPQHF

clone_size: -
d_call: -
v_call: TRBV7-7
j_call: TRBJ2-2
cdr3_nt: TGTGCTAGCAGCTTAGCGAGAGCCGGGGAGCTGTTTTTT
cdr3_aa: CASSLARAGELFF

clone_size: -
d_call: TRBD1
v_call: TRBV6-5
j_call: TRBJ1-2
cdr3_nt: TGTGCCAGCACCCAGACAGGGAACTATGGCTACACCTTC
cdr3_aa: CASTQTGNYGYTF

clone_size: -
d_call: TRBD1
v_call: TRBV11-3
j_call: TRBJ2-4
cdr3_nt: TGTGCCAGCAGCTCCCTCCCAGAGACAGGGAAGGGCATTCAGTACTTC
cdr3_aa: CASSSLPETGKGIQYF

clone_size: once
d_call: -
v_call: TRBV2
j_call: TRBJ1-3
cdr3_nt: TGTGCCAGCAGTGTCCAGGGAAGCTCTGGAAACACCATATATTTT
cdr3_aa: CASSVQGSSGNTIYF

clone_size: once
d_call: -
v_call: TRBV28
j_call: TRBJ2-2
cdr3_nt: TGTGCCAGCATCGGTGGGGCACCCCCCTCCGGGGGGCTGTTTTTT
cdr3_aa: CASIGGAPPSGGLFF

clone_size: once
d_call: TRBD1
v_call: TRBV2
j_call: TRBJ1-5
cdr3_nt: TGTGCCAGCAAGAGGGGGACAGGGCTCAATCAGCCCCAGCATTTT
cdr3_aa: CASKRGTGLNQPQHF

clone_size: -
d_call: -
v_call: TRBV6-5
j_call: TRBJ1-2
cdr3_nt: TGTGCCAGCAGTTACTCAGTAGCTCGCTCCTACACCTTC
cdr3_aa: CASSYSVARSYTF

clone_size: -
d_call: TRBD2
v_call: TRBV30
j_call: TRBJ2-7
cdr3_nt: TGTGCCTGGACCCCTAGCCTAGCGGGGACTGCACCAGTGGGGACCTACGAGCAGTACTTC
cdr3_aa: CAWTPSLAGTAPVGTYEQYF

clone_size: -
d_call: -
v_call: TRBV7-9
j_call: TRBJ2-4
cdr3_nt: TGTGCCAGCAGCTTAGGACAGGGAGGCCACATTCAGTACTTC
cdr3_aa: CASSLGQGGHIQYF

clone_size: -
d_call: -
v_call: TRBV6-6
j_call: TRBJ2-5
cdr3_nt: TGTGCCAGCAAATCCGGGAGCCCCCCAGAGACCCAGTACTTC
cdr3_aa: CASKSGSPPETQYF

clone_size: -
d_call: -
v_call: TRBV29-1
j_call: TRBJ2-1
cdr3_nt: TGCAGCGCCCGACAGGGACTCTCCTACAATGAGCAGTTCTTC
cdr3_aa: CSARQGLSYNEQFF

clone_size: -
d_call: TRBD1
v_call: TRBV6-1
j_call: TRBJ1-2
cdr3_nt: TGTGCCAGCAGTGAAGGAGAGACAGGGGCCTATGGCTACACCTTC
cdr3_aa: CASSEGETGAYGYTF

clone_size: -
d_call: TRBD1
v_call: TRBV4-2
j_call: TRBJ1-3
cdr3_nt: TGTGCCAGCAGCCAAGATCAGGGGGCCTCTGGAAACACCATATATTTT
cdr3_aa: CASSQDQGASGNTIYF

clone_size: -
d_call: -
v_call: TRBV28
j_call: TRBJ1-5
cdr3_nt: TGTGCCAGCAGTTCCGGAGTCCGCCATAGTTCAAATTTT
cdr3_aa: CASSSGVRHSSNF

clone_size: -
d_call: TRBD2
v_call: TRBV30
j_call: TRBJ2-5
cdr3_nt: TGTGCCTGGAGTTCAGGACGACTAGCGGGCGGAAAAGAGACCCAGTACTTC
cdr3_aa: CAWSSGRLAGGKETQYF

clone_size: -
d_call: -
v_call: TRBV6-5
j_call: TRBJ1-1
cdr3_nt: TGTGCCAGCACCCCGGAAGGACTTTACACTGAAGCTTTCTTT
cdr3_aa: CASTPEGLYTEAFF

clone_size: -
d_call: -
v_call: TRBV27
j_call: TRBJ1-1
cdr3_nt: TGTGCCAGCACCCCGTCGTGGGGCCCTTCACGCAACACTGAAGCTTTCTTT
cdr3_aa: CASTPSWGPSRNTEAFF

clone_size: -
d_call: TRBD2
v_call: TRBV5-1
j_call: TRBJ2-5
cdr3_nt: TGCGCCAGCAGGACTAGCGGGGTTCAAGAGACCCAGTACTTC
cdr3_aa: CASRTSGVQETQYF

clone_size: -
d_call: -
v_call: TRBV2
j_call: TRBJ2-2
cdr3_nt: TGTGCCAGCAGGGGATTTGAAGGGGGTAGCAACACCGGGGAGCTGTTTTTT
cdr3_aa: CASRGFEGGSNTGELFF

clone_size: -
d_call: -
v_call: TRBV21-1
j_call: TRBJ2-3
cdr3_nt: TGTGCCAGCAGCAGACCGGGACAGGGGCCCTTCGATACGCAGTATTTT
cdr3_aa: CASSRPGQGPFDTQYF

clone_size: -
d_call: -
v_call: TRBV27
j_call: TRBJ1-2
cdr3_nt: TGTGCCAGCAGTATTTCAATTCCCGCGGTAGGATATGGCTACACCTTC
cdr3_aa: CASSISIPAVGYGYTF

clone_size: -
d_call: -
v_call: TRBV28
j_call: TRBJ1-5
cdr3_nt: TGTGCCAGCAGTTGGAATTGGAGAGATCAGCCCCAGCATTTT
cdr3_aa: CASSWNWRDQPQHF

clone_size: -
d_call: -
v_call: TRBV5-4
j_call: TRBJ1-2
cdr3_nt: TGTGCCAGCAGCCCTGACCTTGGGGGCAATGGCTACACCTTC
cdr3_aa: CASSPDLGGNGYTF